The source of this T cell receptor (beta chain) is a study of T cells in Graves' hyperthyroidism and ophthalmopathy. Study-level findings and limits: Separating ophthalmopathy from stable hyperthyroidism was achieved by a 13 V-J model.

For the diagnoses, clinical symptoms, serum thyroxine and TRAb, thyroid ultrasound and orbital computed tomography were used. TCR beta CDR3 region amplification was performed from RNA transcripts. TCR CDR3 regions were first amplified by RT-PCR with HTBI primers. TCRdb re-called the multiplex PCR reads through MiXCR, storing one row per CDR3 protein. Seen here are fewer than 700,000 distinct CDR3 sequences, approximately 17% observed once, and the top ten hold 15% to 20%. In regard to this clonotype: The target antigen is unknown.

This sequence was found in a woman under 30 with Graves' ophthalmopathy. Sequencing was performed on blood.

The CDR3 bases are TGTGCCAGCAGCTTTATTCTAGCGGGGAAGGAGCAGTACTTC. Its translation is CASSFILAGKEQYF. The chain carries TRBV11-2 and TRBJ2-7; 9 nucleotides match TRBD2. Germline-derived CDR1 and CDR2 are SGHAT and FQNNGV. The CDR3 totals 14 residues. J lost 7 bases, V lost 3 bases, and 7 bases had no gene match.